This T cell receptor (beta chain) is from a study of neoadjuvant anti-PD-1 for oral cavity cancer (dated by TCRdb to the early 2020s). Turning to the overall study: Before undergoing curative-intent surgical resection, most patients got three to four biweekly nivolumab doses at 3 mg/kg. Under RECIST 1.1, patients with complete response, partial response or stable disease were classed as responders, and patients with progression were classed as non-responders. A fourth nivolumab dose was given around day 43 to patients without progression, and definitive surgical resection was performed in those patients on days 50-56. The parent correlative cohort had about 11 patients and a response rate of more than 25%. What the work shows at the level of the full study, not this receptor alone: A higher pretreatment blood Treg/Th17 ratio correlated with both higher pretreatment blood TCRbeta clonality and lower post-treatment tumor TCRbeta clonality. The TCR analyses had only a few patients in each response group, and the authors called for validation in larger cohorts. After neoadjuvant nivolumab, T cell clonality (Gini index) in PBMCs was significantly higher in non-responders than in responders.

In the paper's terms, the time point label means: before neoadjuvant nivolumab. The patients had newly diagnosed stage II-IVA oral cavity squamous cell carcinoma and had not received any prior systemic or radiation treatment. Everyone in the cohort had locally advanced, HPV-negative oral cavity squamous cell carcinoma. No culture maintenance or expansion was done, as the peripheral blood mononuclear cells went straight to analysis. The samples were drawn from a longitudinal correlative study tied to a single-arm phase II trial testing neoadjuvant nivolumab in oral cavity squamous cell carcinoma. Subject-matched pre- and post-treatment PBMCs and tumors from three responders and three non-responders underwent genomic DNA-based TCRbeta sequencing. Peripheral blood mononuclear cells were collected before nivolumab treatment and were collected again after treatment, at the time of surgery. The Maxwell RSC DNA from Cells kit was used to extract genomic DNA from PBMCs.

For deep sequencing, each PBMC sample was run in six replicates, with libraries mostly built from roughly 460 ng of input genomic DNA. TCRbeta libraries were prepared with the immunoSEQ hsTCRbeta kit according to the manufacturer's instructions. An Illumina NovaSeq 6000 S4 flow cell was used to sequence the final libraries, which had first been combined to 3 nM. Regarding the original processing steps: The immunoSEQ Analyzer handled quality control and preprocessing of the raw data. The analysis was limited to productive rearrangements, and each clonotype was defined by a unique CDR3 amino acid sequence. Repertoire clonality was estimated as the Gini-Simpson index, which was calculated using the R package tcR. Student's t test was used to compare Gini indices, and Pearson correlation was used to assess associations with tumor size change. The source is immuneACCESS, and TCRdb retained only in-frame sequences with V and J called. Part of the clones is not carried over; for the studies checked, unresolved V genes explain less than half of this, and the remainder is unexplained. V and J calls plus clone size are reproduced from that table; the DNA served to infer D and trimming. Within this sample are about 14,000 clones, with about 63% of them counted one time only. About 2.4% of the sample rests with the top ten.

This clone was observed a few times. This receptor's antigen is unknown. No base qualities exist here, and no much larger clone lies one base off it. The CDR3 spans 13 residues, from the cysteine through the phenylalanine. Just CDR3 DNA is preserved here, 39 bases in frame from base 1. V loses 3 bases of germline sequence and J loses 4 bases, and the interval between the two ends is 9 bases. CDR1 SNHLY and CDR2 FYNNEI were looked up in the germline V gene. The rearrangement joined TRBV2 to TRBJ1-2; the D gene is unclear. The receptor was derived from a person aged 40 to 85 with oral cavity squamous cell carcinoma. Sample: PBMCs, taken before nivolumab (anti-PD-1) treatment. The nucleotide sequence reads as follows: TGTGCCAGCAGTGATCGGGTGGCCTATGGCTACACCTTC. Translation gives CASSDRVAYGYTF.